A selection of T cell receptor beta chains follows, all from one sample in a study of CD8+CD57+ T cells in acquired aplastic anemia. MiXCR, run by TCRdb on the reads, gives a single entry per CDR3 protein. Of about 180,000 distinct CDR3 sequences listed, about half are singletons. Sequencing was carried out using sorted CD4+, CD8+, or CD8+CD57+ T cells (not recorded which) from PBMCs. The receptors shown here come from a human donor with aplastic anemia. Each CDR3 is given with its conserved first and last residue. The D gene is left open where the match is weak. Clone size is given for some rows only: seen once, a few or many times, or a class if the clone is expanded.

CSAPSGANYGYTF	TGCAGTGCTCCTTCCGGGGCTAACTATGGCTACACCTTC	TRBV20-1	TRBJ1-2	-	-
CATSDMTASSYNEQFF	TGTGCCACCAGTGATATGACAGCAAGCTCCTACAATGAGCAGTTCTTC	TRBV24-1	TRBJ2-1	medium-sized	-
CASSETGVQYGEKLFF	TGTGCCAGCAGCGAGACAGGGGTGCAGTACGGTGAAAAACTGTTTTTT	TRBV5-5	TRBJ1-4	many	TRBD1
CASGPGTGSVAKNIQYF	TGTGCCAGCGGCCCGGGGACAGGGTCGGTGGCCAAAAACATTCAGTACTTC	TRBV2	TRBJ2-4	-	TRBD1
CASSVGGDTVSYEQYF	TGTGCCAGCAGCGTAGGGGGGGACACGGTGAGCTACGAGCAGTACTTC	TRBV9	TRBJ2-7	-	-
CASSLGEGGTEAFF	TGTGCCAGCAGCTTGGGGGAGGGGGGCACTGAAGCTTTCTTT	TRBV7-3	TRBJ1-1	-	-
CASHRTGVDGYTF	TGTGCCAGCCACCGGACAGGGGTCGATGGCTACACCTTC	TRBV18	TRBJ1-2	many	TRBD1
CVSSTDRGLLEQYF	TGTGTCAGCAGCACGGACAGGGGCCTCCTCGAGCAGTACTTC	TRBV5-6	TRBJ2-7	-	TRBD1
CASSKTAQNEKLFF	TGTGCCAGCAGTAAGACGGCCCAGAATGAAAAACTGTTTTTT	TRBV2	TRBJ1-4	-	-
CASSNRGSGTDTQYF	TGTGCCAGCAGTAACAGGGGGTCCGGCACAGATACGCAGTATTTT	TRBV5-5	TRBJ2-3	-	TRBD1
CASSSYDSPLHF	TGTGCCAGCTCATCCTACGATTCACCCCTCCACTTT	TRBV18	TRBJ1-6	many	-
CSATGETQYF	TGCAGTGCTACCGGGGAGACCCAGTACTTC	TRBV20-1	TRBJ2-5	-	-
CASSENRINRPQHF	TGTGCCAGCAGTGAGAACCGTATCAATCGGCCCCAGCATTTT	TRBV2	TRBJ1-5	few	-
CAISTDRSDEAFF	TGTGCCATCAGCACCGACAGGTCCGATGAAGCTTTCTTT	TRBV10-3	TRBJ1-1	-	-
CSARGASPYEQYF	TGCAGTGCTAGAGGGGCTAGCCCCTACGAGCAGTACTTC	TRBV20-1	TRBJ2-7	many	-
CASMNDLGVFRGGAGELFF	TGTGCCAGCATGAACGATTTAGGGGTCTTTAGGGGGGGTGCCGGGGAGCTGTTTTTT	TRBV12-3/TRBV12-4	TRBJ2-2	-	-
CASSESGAGANVLTF	TGCGCCAGCAGTGAGTCCGGGGCCGGGGCCAACGTCCTGACTTTC	TRBV10-1	TRBJ2-6	-	-
CASAGGHSNQPQHF	TGTGCCAGTGCGGGGGGCCATAGCAATCAGCCCCAGCATTTT	TRBV19	TRBJ1-5	-	-
CASTPGSGGGYTF	TGTGCCAGCACCCCGGGGTCTGGGGGGGGCTACACCTTC	TRBV25-1	TRBJ1-2	many	-
CATRHRPPGLAGTDTQYF	TGTGCCACCAGACATCGTCCTCCGGGACTAGCGGGAACAGATACGCAGTATTTT	TRBV24-1	TRBJ2-3	-	TRBD2
CASSLAPDLETQYF	TGTGCCAGCAGCTTAGCGCCGGATTTAGAGACCCAGTACTTC	TRBV7-6	TRBJ2-5	-	-
CASTSDRLGEKLFF	TGTGCCAGTACCTCGGACAGGCTCGGCGAAAAACTGTTTTTT	TRBV19	TRBJ1-4	-	TRBD1
CASSRTGAPSSYEQYF	TGTGCCAGCAGTCGAACAGGGGCCCCTTCCTCCTACGAGCAGTACTTC	TRBV14	TRBJ2-7	-	TRBD1
CASSESQGLGGYTF	TGCGCCAGCAGTGAGAGTCAGGGGCTGGGTGGCTACACCTTC	TRBV10-2	TRBJ1-2	-	-
CSARDLRDPQETQYF	TGCAGTGCTAGAGATTTGAGGGACCCCCAAGAGACCCAGTACTTC	TRBV20-1	TRBJ2-5	many	-
CASSLGSLPQHF	TGTGCCAGCAGCTTAGGCAGCCTGCCCCAGCATTTT	TRBV7-2	TRBJ1-5	-	-
CASRDTGGITEAFF	TGTGCCAGCAGGGACACAGGGGGCATCACTGAAGCTTTCTTT	TRBV2	TRBJ1-1	-	TRBD1
CATKASGANVLTF	TGTGCCACCAAGGCCTCTGGGGCCAACGTCCTGACTTTC	TRBV24-1	TRBJ2-6	-	-
CASSEARGQGSVRRSDGYTF	TGTGCCAGCAGTGAAGCTCGTGGACAGGGAAGCGTCCGACGGTCGGATGGCTACACCTTC	TRBV2	TRBJ1-2	-	TRBD1
CASKSINYGNTF	TGTGCCAGCAAAAGTATTAACTATGGCAACACCTTC	TRBV7-3	TRBJ1-2	-	-
CASSLAGQGVNNEQFF	TGTGCCAGCAGCTTAGCGGGACAGGGGGTTAACAATGAGCAGTTCTTC	TRBV7-2	TRBJ2-1	many	TRBD1
CASSGGQGAGTQYF	TGTGCCAGCAGTGGGGGGCAGGGGGCGGGGACCCAGTACTTC	TRBV2	TRBJ2-5	-	TRBD1
CAGSLAGRGNEQYF	TGTGCCGGCAGCTTAGCAGGTCGGGGCAACGAGCAGTACTTC	TRBV25-1	TRBJ2-7	-	-
CASSQQGQGIYGYTF	TGCGCCAGCAGCCAACAGGGACAGGGGATCTATGGCTACACCTTC	TRBV4-3	TRBJ1-2	many	TRBD1
CASSSNRQGSDYGYTF	TGCGCCAGCAGCTCTAACCGACAGGGGTCCGACTATGGCTACACCTTC	TRBV5-1	TRBJ1-2	many	TRBD1
CATSPEDRTAGYTF	TGTGCCACCAGTCCAGAGGACAGAACAGCAGGCTACACCTTC	TRBV24-1	TRBJ1-2	-	-
CASSGDGAGSYNEQFF	TGTGCCAGCAGTGGAGATGGGGCAGGTTCCTACAATGAGCAGTTCTTC	TRBV4-2	TRBJ2-1	few	-
CASSPEGGVTPLHF	TGTGCCAGTAGTCCGGAAGGGGGGGTTACACCCCTCCACTTT	TRBV19	TRBJ1-6	many	-
CASSSRQGRDEQYF	TGCGCCAGCAGCTCCCGACAGGGTAGGGACGAGCAGTACTTC	TRBV5-1	TRBJ2-7	-	TRBD1
CASTPRSGLGSPLHF	TGTGCCAGTACCCCCCGGTCAGGGCTTGGTTCACCCCTCCACTTT	TRBV2	TRBJ1-6	few	-
CASSVDGARTDTQYF	TGTGCCAGCAGCGTAGACGGCGCCCGCACAGATACGCAGTATTTT	TRBV9	TRBJ2-3	-	-
CASSETSGGAGEQFF	TGTGCCAGCAGCGAGACTAGCGGGGGGGCAGGTGAGCAGTTCTTC	TRBV13	TRBJ2-1	-	TRBD2
CASSLGGNWANEQYF	TGTGCCAGCAGCTTAGGCGGTAACTGGGCAAACGAGCAGTACTTC	TRBV11-2	TRBJ2-7	many	-
CATSRNPGGQPQHF	TGTGCCACCAGCAGAAATCCAGGGGGGCAGCCCCAGCATTTT	TRBV15	TRBJ1-5	-	TRBD1
CASSIRDTGGTEAFF	TGTGCCAGTAGTATAAGGGATACGGGAGGCACTGAAGCTTTCTTT	TRBV19	TRBJ1-1	many	-